The rows below give T cell receptor beta chains drawn from one sample of a study of shared clonotypes between healthy human individuals. Sequencing used immunoSEQ multiplex PCR; TCRdb keeps in-frame clones, though not all of them. The sample has roughly 2 million clones; roughly 95% are singletons. The sequenced material came from naive CD4+ T cells sorted from blood. Receptors were obtained from a man between 18 and 29 years old in good health. CDR3s include the opening cysteine and the closing phenylalanine or tryptophan. A D gene is named only where the DNA matches it firmly. Clone size is stated in some rows and not others, as once, few, many or a class when expanded.

d_gene: NA
v_gene: TRBV4-1
abundance: NA
j_gene: TRBJ1-5
CDR3aa: CASSQVSGNDQPQHF
CDR3nt: TGCGCCAGCAGCCAAGTTTCAGGTAATGATCAGCCCCAGCATTTT

d_gene: TRBD1
v_gene: TRBV5-1
abundance: NA
j_gene: TRBJ2-6
CDR3aa: CASSLGQGSGANVLTF
CDR3nt: TGCGCCAGCAGCCTCGGACAGGGCTCTGGGGCCAACGTCCTGACTTTC

d_gene: NA
v_gene: TRBV25-1
abundance: NA
j_gene: TRBJ1-1
CDR3aa: CASSELGDMNTEAFF
CDR3nt: TGTGCCAGCAGTGAATTGGGGGACATGAACACTGAAGCTTTCTTT

d_gene: NA
v_gene: TRBV5-6
abundance: NA
j_gene: TRBJ1-2
CDR3aa: CASSLGQNYGYTF
CDR3nt: TGTGCCAGCAGCTTAGGACAAAACTATGGCTACACCTTC

d_gene: NA
v_gene: TRBV9
abundance: NA
j_gene: TRBJ2-7
CDR3aa: CASSLNRDYEQYF
CDR3nt: TGTGCCAGCAGCCTCAACCGAGACTACGAGCAGTACTTC

d_gene: NA
v_gene: TRBV5-1
abundance: NA
j_gene: TRBJ1-1
CDR3aa: CASSLARGGVGTEAFF
CDR3nt: TGCGCCAGCAGCTTGGCCAGGGGAGGAGTAGGAACTGAAGCTTTCTTT

d_gene: TRBD2
v_gene: TRBV30
abundance: NA
j_gene: TRBJ2-4
CDR3aa: CAWSVLGGAKNIQYF
CDR3nt: TGTGCCTGGAGTGTACTGGGAGGGGCCAAAAACATTCAGTACTTC

d_gene: NA
v_gene: TRBV7-2
abundance: NA
j_gene: TRBJ2-2
CDR3aa: CASSIGTRNTGELFF
CDR3nt: TGTGCCAGCAGCATCGGGACAAGGAACACCGGGGAGCTGTTTTTT

d_gene: TRBD1
v_gene: TRBV19
abundance: NA
j_gene: TRBJ1-1
CDR3aa: CASSIADRGLMNTEAFF
CDR3nt: TGTGCCAGTAGTATAGCGGACAGGGGACTTATGAACACTGAAGCTTTCTTT

d_gene: NA
v_gene: TRBV30
abundance: NA
j_gene: TRBJ1-2
CDR3aa: CAWSGGNGYGYTF
CDR3nt: TGTGCCTGGAGTGGGGGGAACGGCTATGGCTACACCTTC

d_gene: NA
v_gene: TRBV19
abundance: NA
j_gene: TRBJ1-1
CDR3aa: CASSITGQNTEAFF
CDR3nt: TGTGCCAGTAGTATAACCGGGCAGAACACTGAAGCTTTCTTT

d_gene: NA
v_gene: TRBV7-9
abundance: NA
j_gene: TRBJ1-1
CDR3aa: CASSLVGNTEAFF
CDR3nt: TGTGCCAGCAGCCTTGTCGGGAACACTGAAGCTTTCTTT

d_gene: NA
v_gene: TRBV6-6
abundance: NA
j_gene: TRBJ2-2
CDR3aa: CASSQAVNTGELFF
CDR3nt: TGTGCCAGCAGTCAGGCGGTTAACACCGGGGAGCTGTTTTTT

d_gene: NA
v_gene: TRBV6-1
abundance: NA
j_gene: TRBJ1-6
CDR3aa: CASSEGLRHSPLHF
CDR3nt: TGTGCCAGCAGTGAAGGGCTACGGCATTCACCCCTCCACTTT

d_gene: NA
v_gene: TRBV7-2
abundance: once
j_gene: TRBJ1-2
CDR3aa: CASSLKGPNYGYTF
CDR3nt: TGTGCCAGCAGCTTAAAGGGGCCTAACTATGGCTACACCTTC

d_gene: TRBD1
v_gene: TRBV7-9
abundance: NA
j_gene: TRBJ2-6
CDR3aa: CASSSRDRAFSGANVLTF
CDR3nt: TGTGCCAGCAGCTCCCGGGACAGGGCGTTCTCTGGGGCCAACGTCCTGACTTTC

d_gene: NA
v_gene: TRBV2
abundance: NA
j_gene: TRBJ2-5
CDR3aa: CASKVLGETQYF
CDR3nt: TGTGCCAGCAAGGTACTTGGGGAGACCCAGTACTTC